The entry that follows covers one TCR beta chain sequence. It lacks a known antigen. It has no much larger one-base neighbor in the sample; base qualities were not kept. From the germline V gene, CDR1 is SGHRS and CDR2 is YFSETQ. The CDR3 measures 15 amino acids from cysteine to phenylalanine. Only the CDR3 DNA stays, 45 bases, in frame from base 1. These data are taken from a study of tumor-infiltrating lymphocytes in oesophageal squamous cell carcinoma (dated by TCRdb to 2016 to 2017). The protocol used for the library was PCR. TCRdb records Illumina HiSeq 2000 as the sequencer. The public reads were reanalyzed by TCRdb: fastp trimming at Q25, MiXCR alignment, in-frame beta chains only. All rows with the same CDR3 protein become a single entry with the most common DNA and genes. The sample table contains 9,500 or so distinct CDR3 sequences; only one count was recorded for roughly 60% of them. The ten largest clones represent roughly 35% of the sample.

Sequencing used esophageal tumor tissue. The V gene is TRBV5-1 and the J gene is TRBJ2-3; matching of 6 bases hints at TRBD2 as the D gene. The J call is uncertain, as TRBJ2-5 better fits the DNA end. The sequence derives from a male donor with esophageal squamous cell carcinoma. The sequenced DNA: TGCGCCAGCAGCTTGCTCGGACTACCCCAAGAGACCCAGTACTTC. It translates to CASSLLGLPQETQYF.